The 25 T cell receptor beta chains reported below all come from one sample, sequenced in a study of blood T cell repertoires in COVID-19. The method was immunoSEQ multiplex PCR; TCRdb's version includes in-frame clones alone and lacks a portion of them. The table lists about 310,000 clones, about nine tenths of them singletons. Sequences were obtained from PBMCs or T cells enriched from blood (not recorded which). The receptor set was obtained from a woman aged 40 to 50 who had recovered from COVID-19.

The V gene is TRBV4-1, the J gene TRBJ1-2; possible D gene TRBD1, 6 bases. V lost 2 bases, J lost 0 bases, and 16 bases lay in between. Germline V CDR1 and CDR2: MGHRA, YSYEKL. CDR3 length: 17 residues. CDR3: CASSQPNRVGSNYGYTF. DNA for the CDR3: TGCGCCAGCAGCCAACCTAACAGGGTCGGGTCTAACTATGGCTACACCTTC.

The J gene is TRBJ1-2, the V gene TRBV29-1; TRBD1 matches 9 bases. The germline CDR1 and CDR2 sequences are SQVTM and ANQGSEA. Trimming took 6 bases from V and 8 from J; bases not matched to a gene: 16. The CDR3 length is 15 residues. In DNA form, the CDR3 reads TGCAGCGTACCGACAGGGGGATTTACGGCGGGGGGCTACACCTTC. Translated, it gives CSVPTGGFTAGGYTF.

The V call is TRBV7-9, the J call TRBJ1-1; TRBD1 aligns across 7 bases. The germline CDR1 and CDR2 sequences are SEHNR and FQNEAQ (reference sequence). The V segment lost 3 bases and the J segment 0 bases; nucleotides outside the gene matches: 4. CDR3 size: 15 residues. The CDR3 sequence is CASSFPGQLNTEAFF. The CDR3 coding sequence is TGTGCCAGCAGCTTTCCGGGACAGTTGAACACTGAAGCTTTCTTT.

V usage is TRBV4-2 and J usage is TRBJ2-7; possibly TRBD1 for D (5 bases). V gave up 0 bases and J gave up 6 bases, with 15 bases separating them. Germline CDR1 reads LGHNA; CDR2 reads YNFKEQ. This CDR3 comprises 15 residues. The CDR3 spells CASSQDWAAQGEQYF. The CDR3 coding sequence is TGTGCCAGCAGCCAAGATTGGGCAGCTCAGGGCGAGCAGTACTTC.

The gene calls are TRBV28 and TRBJ1-3; D is perhaps TRBD1 (5 bases). Trimming stripped 6 bases from V and 4 bases from J, with 16 bases between. The CDR3 covers 15 residues. Germline CDR1 reads MDHEN; CDR2 reads SYDVKM. The chain's CDR3 is CASRLSGGSGNTIYF. For the CDR3, the DNA is TGTGCCAGCAGATTAAGCGGGGGTTCCGGAAACACCATATATTTT.

This chain uses TRBV10-3 with TRBJ2-1; 7 nucleotides align to TRBD1. The CDR3 loop spans 15 amino acids. Germline CDR1 reads ENHRY; CDR2 reads SYGVKD. Trimming at V came to 10 bases and at J to 2 bases, leaving 11 bases not matched to a gene. The DNA of the CDR3 is TGTGCCACCATCCGGGACAGCGATACCTACAATGAGCAGTTCTTC. Amino acid sequence: CATIRDSDTYNEQFF.

The chain uses TRBV19 and TRBJ1-1; D perhaps matches TRBD1 (6 bases). Germline loops: CDR1 LNHDA, CDR2 SQIVND (reference sequence). This CDR3 is built from 13 residues. Deletions cut 6 bases from V and 4 bases from J, with 12 bases between. The CDR3, as DNA: TGTGCCAGTAGAAGGACAGATAGCACTGAAGCTTTCTTT. It translates to CASRRTDSTEAFF.

The chain joins TRBV30 to TRBJ1-2, with D perhaps TRBD1 (6 bases). Germline V gene lookup returns CDR1 GTSNPN and CDR2 SVGIG (reference sequence). With 2 bases removed from V and 8 bases from J, the gap between germline ends came to 12 bases. This CDR3 comprises 12 residues. The CDR3 nucleotides read TGTGCCTGGAGTTTACAGGGACGCGGCTACACCTTC. Protein sequence: CAWSLQGRGYTF.

The V and J genes are TRBV28 and TRBJ1-1; the match to TRBD1 covers 10 bases. The CDR3 loop spans 15 amino acids. Germline values: CDR1 MDHEN, CDR2 SYDVKM. Trimming at V came to 4 bases and at J to 5 bases, leaving 7 bases not matched to a gene. CDR3 protein: CASSYRDRGMTEAFF. The CDR3 nucleotides read TGTGCCAGCAGTTACCGGGACAGGGGAATGACTGAAGCTTTCTTT.

This chain uses TRBV4-1 with TRBJ2-3, with TRBD2 matching 8 bases. Germline V gene sequence: CDR1 MGHRA, CDR2 YSYEKL. Germline trimming cut 0 bases from V and 5 bases from J; bases unmatched to any gene: 10. CDR3 length: 17 amino acids. The CDR3 spells CASSQDQGAGVQDTQYF. CDR3 nucleotide sequence: TGCGCCAGCAGCCAAGATCAAGGAGCGGGGGTACAAGATACGCAGTATTTT.

The CDR3 bases are TGTGCCAGCAGTTCCCGAGAGACAGGGATAAATCAGCCCCAGCATTTT. It is translated as CASSSRETGINQPQHF. The rearrangement joins TRBV27 to TRBJ1-5, with TRBD1 identical over 7 bases. The CDR3 contains 16 residues. The germline CDR1 and CDR2 sequences are MNHEY and SMNVEV (reference sequence). V gave up 4 bases and J gave up 4 bases; unmatched junction bases: 10.

The chain uses TRBV28 and TRBJ1-2; D perhaps matches TRBD1 (6 bases). Germline loops: CDR1 MDHEN, CDR2 SYDVKM. The length of the CDR3 is 17 residues. V was shortened by 5 bases and J by 4 bases, with 23 bases between the two germline ends. In DNA form, the CDR3 reads TGTGCCAGCAGTCCCAGCGGGACATGGGGCCCATCCTATGGCTACACCTTC. Translated: CASSPSGTWGPSYGYTF.

This clone showed up just a few times. The genes are TRBV6-6 and TRBJ2-7; possibly TRBD1 for D (6 bases). V lost 7 bases, J lost 3 bases, and 19 bases lay in between. CDR1 is MNHNY and CDR2 is SVGAGI in the germline V gene (reference sequence). This CDR3 spans 15 amino acids. The DNA for the CDR3 is TGTGCCAGCACTCCGTCCCGGGACACATTCTACGAGCAGTACTTC. This translates into CASTPSRDTFYEQYF.

The chain joins TRBV7-6 to TRBJ2-5, with 12 bases aligning to TRBD2. Germline CDR1 is SGHVS and CDR2 is FNYEAQ. The ends lost 5 bases at V and 2 bases at J; junction bases unmatched: 9. This CDR3 is 17 amino acids long. The CDR3: CASSLGTSGWLQETQYF. In DNA form, the CDR3 reads TGTGCCAGCAGCCTCGGGACTAGCGGGTGGCTACAAGAGACCCAGTACTTC.

CDR3 bases: TGTGCCAGCAGCTACCGGGACAGGGGCCTTGGCTATGGCTACACCTTC. Translating gives CASSYRDRGLGYGYTF. The chain employs TRBV9 and TRBJ1-2; 10 nucleotides line up with TRBD1. Per germline, CDR1 SGDLS and CDR2 YYNGEE. The CDR3 covers 16 residues. V dropped 4 bases and J dropped 4; count of bases not matched to a gene: 10.

This chain joins TRBV7-8 and TRBJ2-7, with 7 positions matching TRBD1. V lost 4 bases, J lost 3 bases, and 6 bases stayed unmatched. Germline V gene data show CDR1 as SGHVS and CDR2 as FQNEAQ. The CDR3 contains 14 residues. The CDR3 sequence: CASSYRGSVYEQYF. CDR3 sequence (DNA): TGTGCCAGCAGCTACAGGGGAAGCGTCTACGAGCAGTACTTC.

This clone was picked up one time. The genes are TRBV4-3 and TRBJ1-1, with D unresolved. The V end was cut by 0 bases, the J end by 1 base, with 9 bases between. This CDR3 region has 15 residues. CDR1 is LGHNA and CDR2 is YSLEER in the germline V gene. The CDR3 spells CASSQDHLSNTEAFF. CDR3 bases: TGCGCCAGCAGCCAAGATCATCTATCGAACACTGAAGCTTTCTTT.

The genes are TRBV2 and TRBJ1-4; tentatively, D is TRBD1 (5 bases). Germline CDR1 is SNHLY and CDR2 is FYNNEI. The V gene lost 6 bases and the J gene lost 6 bases, with 17 bases spanning the gap. The CDR3 is 15 amino acids. The CDR3 DNA reads TGTGCCAGCAGCGAGGACACAGGCCCCGATGAAAAACTGTTTTTT. It specifies CASSEDTGPDEKLFF.

CDR3 amino acids: CASSPRTGGDYGYTF. The CDR3 DNA follows: TGTGCCAGCAGCCCTCGGACAGGGGGAGACTATGGCTACACCTTC. This rearrangement joins TRBV2 to TRBJ1-2, with 10 bases that match TRBD1. CDR1 and CDR2 (germline): SNHLY, FYNNEI. J lost 3 bases, V lost 6 bases, and 7 bases had no gene match. This CDR3 has 15 residues.

V gene TRBV19 combines with J gene TRBJ2-5, with D hard to call. The CDR3 length is 13 residues. V was clipped by 4 bases and J by 2 bases, with 8 bases between them. The germline V gene has CDR1 LNHDA and CDR2 SQIVND (reference sequence). DNA of the CDR3: TGTGCCAGTAGTAGTCAGGTGCAAGAGACCCAGTACTTC. Protein sequence: CASSSQVQETQYF.

CDR3 nucleotide sequence: TGTGCCAGCAGCTTAGCGTCGTTCACCGGGGAGCTGTTTTTT. Its protein product is CASSLASFTGELFF. This rearrangement joins TRBV7-9 to TRBJ2-2; D is undetermined. Germline V CDR1 and CDR2: SEHNR, FQNEAQ (reference sequence). The CDR3 extends over 14 amino acids. Trimming took 0 bases from V and 4 from J, leaving 6 bases between them.

This clone was observed a single time. The rearrangement links TRBV7-2 to TRBJ2-7, with TRBD2 identical over 9 bases. The CDR3 totals 13 residues. The trim removed 3 bases at V and 4 bases at J, leaving 1 base unmatched. Germline-derived CDR1 and CDR2 are SGHTA and FQGNSA. CDR3 sequence reads: CASSFSGRYEQYF. Written as DNA, the CDR3 is TGTGCCAGCAGCTTTAGCGGGAGATACGAGCAGTACTTC.

This chain joins TRBV19 and TRBJ2-5; 10 bases align to TRBD2. Losses at the gene ends were 3 bases for V and 4 bases for J; bases not matched to a gene: 5. The germline V gene encodes CDR1 LNHDA and CDR2 SQIVND (reference sequence). The CDR3 spans 15 residues. The CDR3: CASSISGGPSETQYF. In DNA form, the CDR3 reads TGTGCCAGTAGTATTAGCGGGGGGCCGTCAGAGACCCAGTACTTC.

CDR3 amino acids: CASSPLAPRGGNEQFF. The CDR3 bases are TGTGCCAGCTCACCACTTGCTCCTAGGGGGGGCAATGAGCAGTTCTTC. The genes are TRBV18 and TRBJ2-1; D might be TRBD2 (7 bases). This CDR3 is 16 amino acids long. Germline assignment: CDR1 KGHSH and CDR2 LQKENI. V shed 1 base and J shed 6 bases, with 16 bases lying between them. Supplemented by reference TRBV18 and TRBJ2-1, the full variable domain reads NAGVMQNPRHLVRRRGQEARLRCSPMKGHSHVYWYRQLPEEGLKFMVYLQKENIIDESGMPKERFSAEFPKEGPSILRIQQVVRGDSAAYFCASSPLAPRGGNEQFFGPGTRLTVL.

This rearrangement joins TRBV5-4 to TRBJ1-4; D uncertain. This CDR3 is 15 amino acids long. CDR1 is SGHNT, CDR2 YYREEE, per germline (reference sequence). V was shortened by 1 base and J by 1 base, with 8 bases between the two germline ends. CDR3 loop: CASSLNPGTNEKLFF. DNA for the CDR3: TGTGCCAGCAGCTTGAATCCAGGAACTAATGAAAAACTGTTTTTT.